This T cell receptor beta chain is drawn from a study of shared clonotypes between healthy human individuals. Overall study results and limits: Larger richness was generally estimated for naive than memory subsets.

V lost 3 bases and J lost 0, with 12 bases in between. The CDR3 extends over 14 amino acids. Germline CDR1 is GTSNPN and CDR2 is SVGIG (reference sequence). Clones were sequenced by immunoSEQ multiplex PCR, and TCRdb holds only the in-frame ones, with some missing. The data contain almost 750,000 clones, 55% to 80% of them singletons. All donors were Caucasian adults living in Nashville, Tennessee. In the case of this clone: As yet, its antigen is unknown.

The TCR sequence derives from a woman in her thirties in good health. This rearrangement joins TRBV30 to TRBJ2-7; D might be TRBD1 (5 bases). The sample consisted of memory CD4+ T cells sorted from blood. Subset here: CD45RA-negative fraction. For the CDR3, the DNA is TGTGCCTGGAGGGGGCCAGCGAGCTCCTACGAGCAGTACTTC. Translation: CAWRGPASSYEQYF.